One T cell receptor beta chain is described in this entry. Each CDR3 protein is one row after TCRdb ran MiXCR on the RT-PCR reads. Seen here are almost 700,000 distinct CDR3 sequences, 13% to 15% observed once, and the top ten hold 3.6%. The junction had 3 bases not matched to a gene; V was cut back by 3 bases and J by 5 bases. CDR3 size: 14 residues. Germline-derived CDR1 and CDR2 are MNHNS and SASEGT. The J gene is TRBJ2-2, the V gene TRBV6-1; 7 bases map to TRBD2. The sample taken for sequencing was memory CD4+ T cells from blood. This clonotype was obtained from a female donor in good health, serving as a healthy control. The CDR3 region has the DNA TGTGCCAGCAGTGATCAGGGAGGGACCGGGGAGCTGTTTTTT. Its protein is CASSDQGGTGELFF.